A single sample gave rise to the 23 T cell receptor beta chains below, sequenced in a study of shared clonotypes between healthy human individuals. Clones were sequenced by immunoSEQ multiplex PCR, and TCRdb holds only the in-frame ones, with some missing. Altogether some 2 million clones are present, 90% to 95% being singletons, with the ten largest covering more than 0.1%. What was sequenced was naive CD4+ T cells sorted from blood. Subset given: CD45RA+ positively selected. The source of these receptors is a man younger than 30 in good health.

V and J are TRBV10-3 and TRBJ2-1; TRBD2 aligns across 12 bases. The CDR3 covers 15 residues. The V gene end was trimmed by 3 bases and the J gene end by 9 bases; junction bases not matched to a gene: 6. CDR1 and CDR2 from the germline V gene are ENHRY and SYGVKD. The CDR3 nucleotides read TGTGCCATCAGTGATATGACTAGCGGGAGAGGTGAGCAGTTCTTC. It translates to CAISDMTSGRGEQFF.

The rearrangement links TRBV4-1 to TRBJ1-4; D is uncertain. From germline, CDR1 is MGHRA and CDR2 YSYEKL. The V and J ends lost 1 base and 0 bases respectively, with 9 bases between them. The CDR3 is 16 amino acids. CDR3: CASSQAASATNEKLFF. The CDR3 DNA is TGCGCCAGCAGCCAAGCCGCCTCTGCAACTAATGAAAAACTGTTTTTT.

The chain employs TRBV5-1 and TRBJ2-3, with 7 bases identical to TRBD2. With V trimmed by 0 bases and J by 3 bases, 16 bases remained unmatched. CDR3 size: 19 residues. In germline, CDR1 is SGHRS, CDR2 YFSETQ. The CDR3 is CASSLGRLTSQTVTDTQYF. In nucleotides, the CDR3 is TGCGCCAGCAGCTTGGGCCGGTTGACTAGCCAAACGGTGACAGATACGCAGTATTTT.

In DNA, the CDR3 is TGTGCCAGTAGTATCCAGACAAACTGGAACACTGAAGCTTTCTTT. It encodes CASSIQTNWNTEAFF. The chain uses TRBV19 and TRBJ1-1; D uncertain. CDR3 length: 15 amino acids. In germline, CDR1 is LNHDA, CDR2 SQIVND (reference sequence). Trimming removed 3 bases from V and 1 base from J, with 12 bases in between.

The chain couples TRBV6-5 to TRBJ1-6, with 8 bases that match TRBD1. J lost 7 bases, V lost 2 bases, and 1 base had no gene match. Germline loops: CDR1 MNHEY, CDR2 SVGAGI. The CDR3 is 14 amino acids. The CDR3 reads CASSYTGGNSPLHF. The CDR3 DNA reads TGTGCCAGCAGTTACACAGGGGGAAATTCACCCCTCCACTTT.

As to this clone: Other DNA sequences of this sample code for an identical CDR3. V usage is TRBV5-1 and J usage is TRBJ2-5; D call uncertain. Trimming left V 0 bases short and J 2 bases short, with 8 bases between. Germline CDR1 and CDR2: SGHRS and YFSETQ. This CDR3 is 14 amino acids long. In DNA form, the CDR3 reads TGCGCCAGCAGCTTGGAAGGTAGACAAGAGACCCAGTACTTC. Its translation: CASSLEGRQETQYF.

This chain joins TRBV5-6 and TRBJ1-1; D is uncertain. The germline gives CDR1 SGHDT, CDR2 YYEEEE. V lost 4 bases and J lost 5, with 15 bases in between. The CDR3 sequence is 14 residues long. CDR3 in DNA: TGTGCCAGCAGCCCTCGGGTGATGGGGACTGAAGCTTTCTTT. This translates into CASSPRVMGTEAFF. The full variable domain, rest sourced from reference TRBV5-6 and TRBJ1-1, is DAGVTQSPTHLIKTRGQQVTLRCSPKSGHDTVSWYQQALGQGPQFIFQYYEEEERQRGNFPDRFSGHQFPNYSSELNVNALLLGDSALYLCASSPRVMGTEAFFGQGTRLTVV.

About this clone: Distinct nucleotide sequences in the sample also encode this CDR3. The chain couples TRBV19 to TRBJ1-5; D perhaps matches TRBD1 (5 bases). CDR3 size: 15 residues. CDR1 is LNHDA and CDR2 is SQIVND in the germline V gene (reference sequence). Trimming removed 3 bases from V and 2 bases from J, with 11 bases in between. The CDR3 DNA is TGTGCCAGTAGTATTTCGGGAGGGGGCAATCAGCCCCAGCATTTT. This sequence encodes CASSISGGGNQPQHF.

The chain is built from TRBV7-2 and TRBJ2-1; the match to TRBD2 covers 11 bases. V shed 0 bases and J 1 base; nucleotides not matched to a gene: 5. The CDR3 sequence is 18 residues long. Germline V CDR1 and CDR2: SGHTA, FQGNSA. The CDR3, as DNA: TGTGCCAGCAGCTTAGCTAGCGGGAGGGCCCTTTCCTACAATGAGCAGTTCTTC. Protein: CASSLASGRALSYNEQFF.

This clone appeared a single time. The chain employs TRBV9 and TRBJ2-1; a weak D match, TRBD2 (5 bases). Germline lookup yields CDR1 SGDLS and CDR2 YYNGEE. V was cut by 0 bases and J by 2 bases, with 9 bases left in between. This CDR3 is 15 amino acids long. The DNA for the CDR3 is TGTGCCAGCAGCGTAGCGGTGGGAGCCTACAATGAGCAGTTCTTC. Its protein is CASSVAVGAYNEQFF.

The V call is TRBV9, the J call TRBJ2-1; D is unresolved. Trimming took 0 bases from V and 6 from J, leaving 4 bases between them. Germline V CDR1 and CDR2: SGDLS, YYNGEE. This CDR3 region has 12 residues. The CDR3 is CASSVVPNEQFF. For the CDR3, the DNA is TGTGCCAGCAGCGTAGTACCCAATGAGCAGTTCTTC. Full variable domain (outside the CDR3, taken from reference TRBV9 and TRBJ2-1): DSGVTQTPKHLITATGQRVTLRCSPRSGDLSVYWYQQSLDQGLQFLIQYYNGEERAKGNILERFSAQQFPDLHSELNLSSLELGDSALYFCASSVVPNEQFFGPGTRLTVL.

The genes are TRBV10-3 and TRBJ2-2, with D possibly matching TRBD1 (5 bases). The V end was cut by 10 bases, the J end by 6 bases, with 18 bases between. The CDR3 runs 14 residues. From germline, CDR1 is ENHRY and CDR2 SYGVKD. The CDR3: CATCDWGAAGELFF. The CDR3 DNA reads TGTGCCACATGCGACTGGGGCGCGGCCGGGGAGCTGTTTTTT.

This chain connects TRBV10-2 to TRBJ2-1; D may be TRBD2 (5 bases). Germline V gene lookup returns CDR1 WSHSY and CDR2 SAAADI. V dropped 3 bases and J dropped 4 bases, with 10 bases sitting between them. The CDR3 is 14 amino acids. CDR3 protein: CASSDTSGYNEQFF. The CDR3 DNA follows: TGCGCCAGCAGTGACACTTCGGGGTACAATGAGCAGTTCTTC.

The chain joins TRBV10-3 to TRBJ1-2, with a tentative D call TRBD1 (5 bases). The CDR3 extends over 16 amino acids. Germline CDR1 and CDR2: ENHRY and SYGVKD. V was pared by 3 bases and J by 4 bases, with 18 bases between. Here the CDR3 DNA reads TGTGCCATCAGTGACCTCGACGGACGGGGGACCTATGGCTACACCTTC. Translating gives CAISDLDGRGTYGYTF.

The rearrangement uses TRBV11-3 and TRBJ2-7; weak D call: TRBD1 (5 bases). V was clipped by 2 bases and J by 1 base, with 15 bases between them. The CDR3 is 16 amino acids. Germline CDR1 is SGHNT and CDR2 is YENEEA. The CDR3, as DNA: TGTGCCAGCAGCTTAACCCTTAAGGGGCGATCCTACGAGCAGTACTTC. Protein sequence: CASSLTLKGRSYEQYF.

The chain combines TRBV29-1 with TRBJ2-1; 10 bases map to TRBD2. Germline values: CDR1 SQVTM, CDR2 ANQGSEA. The CDR3 is made up of 17 amino acids. The ends lost 1 base at V and 5 bases at J; junction bases unmatched: 11. DNA for the CDR3: TGCAGCGTTGAAGCTAGCGGGAGCCCCGGGGGGAACAATGAGCAGTTCTTC. Translating gives CSVEASGSPGGNNEQFF.

On this clone itself: Other nucleotide sequences in the sample specify the same CDR3. The chain is built from TRBV6-5 and TRBJ1-1, with 7 positions matching TRBD1. The junction had 6 bases not matched to a gene; V was cut back by 6 bases and J by 2 bases. The CDR3 covers 14 residues. From germline, CDR1 is MNHEY and CDR2 SVGAGI. This chain's CDR3 is CASRRDSLNTEAFF. DNA for the CDR3: TGTGCCAGCAGGAGGGACAGCTTAAACACTGAAGCTTTCTTT.

V gene TRBV6-6 combines with J gene TRBJ2-6, with a possible D match to TRBD1 (6 bases). The ends were cut back, 4 bases at V and 4 bases at J, with 14 bases in the middle. The CDR3 has 16 residues. The germline gives CDR1 MNHNY, CDR2 SVGAGI (reference sequence). This CDR3 reads CASSSIQGPGANVLTF. Here the CDR3 DNA reads TGTGCCAGCAGTTCAATACAGGGACCCGGGGCCAACGTCCTGACTTTC.

CDR3 DNA: TGTGCCATCTCCCAAGGGACAGGGGGATTACTCTACGAGCAGTACTTC. Amino acid sequence: CAISQGTGGLLYEQYF. The chain is built from TRBV10-3 and TRBJ2-7, with 11 bases matching TRBD1. The trim removed 8 bases at V and 3 bases at J, leaving 12 bases unmatched. From germline, CDR1 is ENHRY and CDR2 SYGVKD. The CDR3 is 16 amino acids.

The chain recombines TRBV11-2 with TRBJ1-3, with D hard to call. Looked up from germline, CDR1 is SGHAT and CDR2 is FQNNGV. V lost 5 bases to trimming and J lost 4 bases, with 12 bases between them. This CDR3 has 14 residues. The CDR3 spells CASSAGVSGNTIYF. Here the CDR3 DNA reads TGTGCCAGCAGCGCCGGTGTTAGCGGAAACACCATATATTTT.

The V gene is TRBV5-8, the J gene TRBJ1-1, with D possibly being TRBD1 (6 bases). The germline gives CDR1 SGHTS, CDR2 YDEGEE. V was cut by 2 bases and J by 1 base, with 12 bases left in between. There are 15 residues in the CDR3. The CDR3: CASSFPGHQNTEAFF. CDR3 DNA sequence: TGTGCCAGCAGCTTTCCGGGACACCAGAACACTGAAGCTTTCTTT.

V and J are TRBV4-3 and TRBJ2-7; TRBD2 is a possible D gene (5 bases). Germline CDR1 is LGHNA and CDR2 is YSLEER. V was shortened by 0 bases and J by 2 bases, with 8 bases between the two germline ends. The CDR3 is 14 amino acids. The CDR3 protein is CASSQDLATYEQYF. CDR3 DNA: TGCGCCAGCAGCCAAGATCTAGCAACCTACGAGCAGTACTTC.

On this clone itself: This sample includes further DNA sequences coding for the same CDR3. The V gene is TRBV27, the J gene TRBJ2-7; 7 bases align to TRBD1. The CDR3 runs 13 residues. Germline trimming cut 6 bases from V and 1 base from J; bases unmatched to any gene: 3. CDR1 and CDR2 (germline): MNHEY, SMNVEV (reference sequence). The CDR3 DNA reads TGTGCCAGCAGATCACAGGGGTCCTACGAGCAGTACTTC. It yields the protein CASRSQGSYEQYF.